This entry lists 10 T cell receptor beta chains sequenced from one sample in a study of blood T cell repertoires in COVID-19 (dated by TCRdb to about 2020). Libraries were prepared through the immunoSEQ multiplex PCR assay. Sourced from immuneACCESS, this table was stored by TCRdb with only in-frame sequences that have V and J called. A share of the clones is absent; for the studies checked, an unresolved V gene accounts for under half, and the remainder has no known explanation. This sample comprises over 100,000 clones, around 81% of them detected only once. The top ten clonotypes cover around 4.2% of the sample. Material for sequencing was peripheral blood. The source of these receptors is a human donor in a cohort sampled during active or convalescent COVID-19.

This sequence joins TRBV4-3 and TRBJ2-7; no clear D. V shed 0 bases and J shed 4 bases, with 13 bases lying between them. There are 15 residues in the CDR3. The germline gives CDR1 LGHNA, CDR2 YSLEER. CDR3 sequence reads: CASSQDLSTTYEQYF. CDR3 coding DNA: TGCGCCAGCAGCCAAGATCTTTCAACGACATACGAGCAGTACTTC.

The chain joins TRBV2 to TRBJ1-4; TRBD1 matches 8 bases. CDR1 and CDR2 from the germline V gene are SNHLY and FYNNEI. J gave up 3 bases and V 6 bases, and 6 bases lay outside the gene matches. CDR3 length: 15 amino acids. The CDR3 protein is CASRDQGAANEKLFF. The CDR3 DNA sequence: TGTGCCAGCAGGGATCAGGGGGCAGCTAATGAAAAACTGTTTTTT.

Only a few counts were recorded for this clone. The rearrangement links TRBV19 to TRBJ1-2, with D perhaps matching TRBD1 (6 bases). Trimming took 0 bases from V and 7 from J, leaving 12 bases between them. CDR1 and CDR2 (germline): LNHDA, SQIVND (reference sequence). There are 14 residues in the CDR3. The CDR3 DNA follows: TGTGCCAGTAGTATAGATTTACAGGGCGGTGGCTACACCTTC. It codes for CASSIDLQGGGYTF.

This chain connects TRBV27 to TRBJ1-2, with TRBD1 as a possible D gene (5 bases). V dropped 0 bases and J dropped 8 bases, with 16 bases sitting between them. Germline V gene sequence: CDR1 MNHEY, CDR2 SMNVEV (reference sequence). The length of the CDR3 is 15 residues. Here the CDR3 DNA reads TGTGCCAGCAGTTTATCAAGGCGACAGCTGATGGGCTACACCTTC. Translated, it gives CASSLSRRQLMGYTF.

The chain links TRBV21-1 to TRBJ2-7; the DNA was not used to check the table's D call, TRBD2. TRBV21-1 is a pseudogene. CDR3 length: 15 residues. Here the CDR3 reads CASSKVYSSTGTGDF. DNA for the CDR3: TGTGCCAGCAGCAAAGTTTATTCTTCGACCGGGACGGGGGACTTC.

V and J are TRBV6-2 or TRBV6-3 and TRBJ2-5; 13 bases agree with TRBD2. CDR3 length equals 20 residues. Per germline, CDR1 MNHEY and CDR2 SVGEGT. V lost 6 bases to trimming and J lost 5 bases; unmatched junction nucleotides: 21. CDR3 amino acids: CASSFKTGTSGIVTGETQYF. DNA of the CDR3: TGTGCCAGCAGCTTCAAGACCGGGACTAGCGGGATAGTTACGGGGGAGACCCAGTACTTC.

The V and J genes are TRBV2 and TRBJ2-2; the match to TRBD1 covers 7 bases. CDR3 length: 15 residues. From germline, CDR1 is SNHLY and CDR2 FYNNEI. After removal of 7 bases from V and 0 bases from J, the junction contained 5 bases not matched to a gene. This chain's CDR3 is CASKRQGANTGELFF. In nucleotides, the CDR3 is TGTGCCAGCAAGCGACAGGGCGCGAACACCGGGGAGCTGTTTTTT.

This clone has a handful of counts. This rearrangement joins TRBV14 to TRBJ1-1; D ambiguous. The germline V and J ends were trimmed by 4 bases and 0 bases, with 6 bases remaining between them. CDR1 SGHDN and CDR2 FVKESK come from the germline V gene. This CDR3 is 13 amino acids long. CDR3 nucleotides: TGTGCCAGCAGCCTTGGGCTGAACACTGAAGCTTTCTTT. Translated, it gives CASSLGLNTEAFF.

The chain joins TRBV18 to TRBJ2-5, with 11 positions matching TRBD2. From germline, CDR1 is KGHSH and CDR2 LQKENI. The CDR3 sequence is 17 residues long. J was trimmed by 0 bases and V by 6 bases; bases with no gene match: 9. CDR3 sequence (DNA): TGTGCCAGCTCCGGGCGGACTAGCGGGTCGTACCAAGAGACCCAGTACTTC. This gives the protein CASSGRTSGSYQETQYF.

The chain combines TRBV27 with TRBJ2-1, with 10 bases lining up with TRBD2. The CDR3 extends over 15 amino acids. Germline V gene data show CDR1 as MNHEY and CDR2 as SMNVEV (reference sequence). V dropped 2 bases and J dropped 4; count of bases not matched to a gene: 2. The CDR3 reads CASSLPGLAYNEQFF. In nucleotides, the CDR3 is TGTGCCAGCAGTTTACCGGGACTAGCGTACAATGAGCAGTTCTTC.